These T cell receptor beta chains were read from a single sample in a study of blood T cell repertoires in COVID-19. TCRdb keeps only in-frame clones here, not all; method: immunoSEQ multiplex PCR. The sample gives about 260,000 clones, approximately 92% of which show up once; roughly 2.7% is in the top ten. What was sequenced was peripheral blood. The receptors derive from a person aged 18 to 30 with COVID-19, enrolled during active disease. Both conserved end residues are part of each CDR3. D genes are given only for firm matches. Rows give clone size only sometimes, using once, few, many, or a class for an expanded clone.

V gene	clone size	J gene	D gene	CDR3 DNA	CDR3 protein
TRBV7-9	.	TRBJ2-7	.	TGTGCCAGCAGCCCCTCGGCGGGCGAGCAGTACTTC	CASSPSAGEQYF
TRBV5-6	.	TRBJ2-3	.	TGTGCCAGCACAATAGCGGAGATCACAGATACGCAGTATTTT	CASTIAEITDTQYF
TRBV19	.	TRBJ2-7	.	TGTGCCAGTAGTTTGACAGGCACCTACGAGCAGTACTTC	CASSLTGTYEQYF
TRBV6-5	.	TRBJ2-5	.	TGTGCCAGCGGGACAACGTATGAGACCCAGTACTTC	CASGTTYETQYF
TRBV4-3	.	TRBJ1-4	.	TGCGCCAGCAGCCAAGATCAGGCGATTACAGGGAGTGAAAAACTGTTTTTT	CASSQDQAITGSEKLFF
TRBV19	once	TRBJ1-4	.	TGTGCCAGTAGTATACAGGGGAGAGAAAAACTGTTTTTT	CASSIQGREKLFF
TRBV7-9	.	TRBJ1-1	TRBD1	TGTGCCAGCAGCAAAGGGACAGGGGTTTTTACTGAAGCTTTCTTT	CASSKGTGVFTEAFF
TRBV6-1	.	TRBJ2-7	TRBD2	TGTGCCAGCAGTGAAAGGGGCGGGAGCTCCTACGAGCAGTACTTC	CASSERGGSSYEQYF
TRBV5-1	few	TRBJ2-5	TRBD2	TGCGCCAGCAGCTTGGGACTAGCGGGAGGAGAGACCCAGTACTTC	CASSLGLAGGETQYF
TRBV2	.	TRBJ2-7	TRBD2	TGTGCCAGCAGTGACCACGGGGGGGTCTCCTACGAGCAGTACTTC	CASSDHGGVSYEQYF
TRBV11-2	.	TRBJ1-5	TRBD1	TGTGCCAGCAGCCAGACAGGGGTGGGTCAGCCCCAGCATTTT	CASSQTGVGQPQHF
TRBV11-2	.	TRBJ2-5	.	TGTGCCAGCAGCTTAGGGGCAGGGGGAGGAGAGACCCAGTACTTC	CASSLGAGGGETQYF
TRBV5-4	.	TRBJ2-7	.	TGTGCCAGCAGCTTGGAGCAGGGCGTCGGCGAGCAGTACTTC	CASSLEQGVGEQYF
TRBV27	.	TRBJ1-5	.	TGTGCCAGCAGCGACAGGAGGAACGGACAGCCCCAGCATTTT	CASSDRRNGQPQHF
TRBV19	.	TRBJ2-2	.	TGTGCCAGTAGTTGGCAGGACACCGGGGAGCTGTTTTTT	CASSWQDTGELFF
TRBV5-1	.	TRBJ2-5	TRBD2	TGCGCCAGCAGCTTGGGACTAGCGGGAGGGCCGGGGGAGACCCAGTACTTC	CASSLGLAGGPGETQYF
TRBV23-1	few	TRBJ1-1	TRBD1	TGCGCCAGCAGTCAATCGGGACAGGGGGCAGATTTACAAGCTTTCTTT	CASSQSGQGADLQAFF
TRBV24-1	.	TRBJ2-7	TRBD1	TGTGCCACCAGTGATGCGGTAGGGGGCCCCTACTACGAGCAGTACTTC	CATSDAVGGPYYEQYF
TRBV19	few	TRBJ1-2	.	TGTGCCAGTAGTACTACAGGAACTAACTATGGCTACACCTTC	CASSTTGTNYGYTF
TRBV15	.	TRBJ2-7	.	TGTGCCACCAGCAGTAGGCTAGAGAACTACGAGCAGTACTTC	CATSSRLENYEQYF
TRBV11-1	.	TRBJ2-3	.	TGTGCCAGCAGCAGGCACCCGGGGACAGATACGCAGTATTTT	CASSRHPGTDTQYF
TRBV12-2	.	TRBJ2-7	.	TGTGCAAGTCGCACCCTACGACTGGGGGGGGCGCCGTCCTCCTACGAGCAGTACTTC	CASRTLRLGGAPSSYEQYF
TRBV7-2	.	TRBJ2-2	TRBD1	TGTGCCAGCAGCCCCAGAGGGGGCCCGAACACCGGGGAGCTGTTTTTT	CASSPRGGPNTGELFF